This is a list of T cell receptor beta chains from one sample in a study of blood T cell repertoires in COVID-19. Profiling relied on immunoSEQ multiplex PCR, and the TCRdb table lists in-frame clones only, not all of them. The top ten hold roughly 3.1% of the sample, which has around 250,000 clones, around 82% seen once. Source material: peripheral blood. These receptors originate from a woman aged 18-29 years with acute or convalescent COVID-19. Each CDR3 is given with its conserved first and last residue. D genes are given only for firm matches. Clone size appears in some rows only: once, few, many, or a class for an expanded clone.

size: -
V: TRBV11-2
D: -
J: TRBJ2-7
DNA: TGTGCCAGCAGCTTAACAGATTACGAGCAGTACTTC
CDR3: CASSLTDYEQYF

size: -
V: TRBV12-3/TRBV12-4
D: -
J: TRBJ1-1
DNA: TGTGCCAGCAGTAGGACAGTGACTGAAGCTTTCTTT
CDR3: CASSRTVTEAFF

size: -
V: TRBV7-6
D: TRBD2
J: TRBJ2-1
DNA: TGTGCCAGCAGCCTAAGAGGCATTTTCACTAGCGGGAGGACCAATGAGCAGTTCTTC
CDR3: CASSLRGIFTSGRTNEQFF

size: -
V: TRBV27
D: TRBD2
J: TRBJ2-7
DNA: TGTGCCAGCAGTCTAAAACTAGCGGGAGCCTCCCACGAGCAGTACTTC
CDR3: CASSLKLAGASHEQYF

size: -
V: TRBV30
D: -
J: TRBJ2-1
DNA: TGTGCCTGGAGTGTACCCCTCCGTTTGAGAGCCTACAATGAGCAGTTCTTC
CDR3: CAWSVPLRLRAYNEQFF

size: -
V: TRBV4-3
D: -
J: TRBJ2-6
DNA: TGCGCCAGCAGCCAAGTAGGCAGGTTGGCCTCTGGGGCCAACGTCCTGACTTTC
CDR3: CASSQVGRLASGANVLTF

size: -
V: TRBV19
D: -
J: TRBJ2-3
DNA: TGTGCCAGTATGGGTAGACTGGGCACAGATACGCAGTATTTT
CDR3: CASMGRLGTDTQYF

size: -
V: TRBV18
D: -
J: TRBJ2-3
DNA: TGTGCCAGCTCAGGCGTCAGCGACACAGATACGCAGTATTTT
CDR3: CASSGVSDTDTQYF

size: -
V: TRBV5-1
D: TRBD2
J: TRBJ2-1
DNA: TGCGCCAGCAACACTTGGTCTAGCGGGGCCTACAATGAGCAGTTCTTC
CDR3: CASNTWSSGAYNEQFF

size: -
V: TRBV7-9
D: TRBD2
J: TRBJ2-1
DNA: TGTGCCAGCACCTTGGGTCGACTAGCGGGAGGGAATGAGCAGTTCTTC
CDR3: CASTLGRLAGGNEQFF

size: few
V: TRBV7-2
D: TRBD2
J: TRBJ2-1
DNA: TGTGCCAGCAGCTTATCTCAGATAGCGGGAGGGCATGAGCAGTTCTTC
CDR3: CASSLSQIAGGHEQFF

size: -
V: TRBV18
D: TRBD1
J: TRBJ1-3
DNA: TGTGCCAGCTCACCCCACGGCCCAGGGGGCTCTGGAAACACCATATATTTT
CDR3: CASSPHGPGGSGNTIYF

size: -
V: TRBV7-9
D: -
J: TRBJ1-2
DNA: TGTGCCAGCAGCTTAGAGGCAGGGGATGGCTACACCTTC
CDR3: CASSLEAGDGYTF

size: -
V: TRBV4-3
D: TRBD1
J: TRBJ1-1
DNA: TGCGCCAGCAGCCAAGAAGAGACAGGGTGGCACACTGAAGCTTTCTTT
CDR3: CASSQEETGWHTEAFF

size: -
V: TRBV21-1
D: -
J: TRBJ1-1
DNA: TGTGCCAGCAGCAAAGCCGCGCCCGTCACGGAAGCTTTCTTT
CDR3: CASSKAAPVTEAFF

size: -
V: TRBV6-5
D: TRBD1
J: TRBJ1-2
DNA: TGTGCCAGCAGCTCCGCAGGGGGACGGTATGGCTACACCTTC
CDR3: CASSSAGGRYGYTF